The 11 T cell receptor beta chains listed next were all sequenced from one sample in a study of blood T cells in healthy people across ages. A second PCR, run for roughly 7 to 11 cycles, used a sample-barcoded 5' primer plus a J-beta primer mix. TCRdb re-called the 5' RACE reads with MiXCR, one entry per CDR3 protein. The sample includes some 640,000 distinct CDR3 sequences, approximately 50% of them seen just once. The sequencing sample was made of blood. The receptors here all came from a woman in her sixties in good health.

The chain combines TRBV10-3 with TRBJ2-7; TRBD1 aligns across 10 bases. The CDR3 runs 17 residues. Germline V gene data show CDR1 as ENHRY and CDR2 as SYGVKD. V trimming: 6 bases; J trimming: 4 bases; junction bases outside the gene matches: 15. The CDR3 region has the DNA TGTGCCATCAGGCCCGGGACAGGGGCCTCCCAGGTATACGAGCAGTACTTC. Its translation: CAIRPGTGASQVYEQYF.

In this sample, this clonotype turned up a few times. V gene TRBV12-3 or TRBV12-4 combines with J gene TRBJ1-2, with D perhaps matching TRBD1 (6 bases). This CDR3 is 17 amino acids long. V was shortened by 3 bases and J by 2 bases, with 19 bases between the two germline ends. The CDR3 DNA follows: TGTGCCAGCAGTTTGGCGAACAGGGCCGTCCAGAACTATGGCTACACCTTC. Amino acids: CASSLANRAVQNYGYTF.

The V call is TRBV6-6, the J call TRBJ1-4; 7 nucleotides line up with TRBD1. This CDR3 comprises 15 residues. V gave up 4 bases and J gave up 4 bases; unmatched junction bases: 6. Germline V gives CDR1 MNHNY, CDR2 SVGAGI (reference sequence). CDR3 coding DNA: TGTGCCAGCAGTTCCGGACAGGCTGGTAATGAAAAACTGTTTTTT. Translated: CASSSGQAGNEKLFF.

The chain recombines TRBV9 with TRBJ1-5, with D unresolved. Trimming stripped 2 bases from V and 2 bases from J, with 8 bases between. Germline V lookup: CDR1 SGDLS, CDR2 YYNGEE. The CDR3 spans 14 residues. In DNA form, the CDR3 reads TGTGCCAGCAGCGTGGCGGCAGGCAATCAGCCCCAGCATTTT. Amino acid sequence: CASSVAAGNQPQHF.

This clonotype has ten or more counts. J is TRBJ1-4 and V is TRBV7-2; a weak D match, TRBD1 (5 bases). The germline V gene has CDR1 SGHTA and CDR2 FQGNSA. The germline V and J ends were trimmed by 3 bases and 3 bases, with 8 bases remaining between them. The CDR3 contains 14 residues. The CDR3 sequence is CASSFRGSNEKLFF. In DNA, the CDR3 is TGTGCCAGCAGCTTTAGGGGTTCTAATGAAAAACTGTTTTTT.

The chain is built from TRBV5-1 and TRBJ1-1, with 8 bases aligning to TRBD1. The CDR3 has 16 amino acids. J lost 4 bases, V lost 6 bases, and 14 bases had no gene match. The V gene's germline CDR1 is SGHRS and CDR2 YFSETQ. The CDR3 protein is CASTLAGGLTGTEAFF. The CDR3, as DNA: TGCGCCAGCACTCTGGCAGGGGGCTTAACCGGCACTGAAGCTTTCTTT.

The rearrangement links TRBV7-7 to TRBJ2-5; 7 positions agree with TRBD1. The CDR3 is 14 residues long. Germline V gene lookup returns CDR1 SSHAT and CDR2 FNYEAQ (reference sequence). Trimming removed 5 bases from V and 1 base from J; junction bases left unmatched: 4. The CDR3 region has the DNA TGTGCCAGCAGCGTAGGGACAGTCCAAGAGACCCAGTACTTC. Translating gives CASSVGTVQETQYF. Together with reference TRBV7-7 and TRBJ2-5, the CDR3 gives the full variable domain: GAGVSQSPRYKVTKRGQDVTLRCDPISSHATLYWYQQALGQGPEFLTYFNYEAQPDKSGLPSDRFSAERPEGSISTLTIQRTEQRDSAMYRCASSVGTVQETQYFGPGTRLLVL.

The V and J genes are TRBV7-9 and TRBJ1-2, with TRBD1 matching 9 bases. The ends lost 6 bases at V and 0 bases at J; junction bases unmatched: 5. In germline, CDR1 is SEHNR, CDR2 FQNEAQ (reference sequence). The CDR3 runs to 15 residues. CDR3 amino acids: CASRRDRAPNYGYTF. The CDR3 nucleotides read TGTGCCAGCAGGAGGGACAGGGCCCCTAACTATGGCTACACCTTC.

The chain combines TRBV21-1 with TRBJ2-7; the table's D call TRBD2 went unverified against the DNA. TRBV21-1 is noted as a pseudogene. The CDR3 extends over 16 amino acids. CDR3 sequence: CAIPRDAGAIPDEQYF. DNA for the CDR3: TGTGCCATCCCCAGGGATGCGGGAGCCATACCCGACGAGCAGTACTTC.

This sequence joins TRBV14 and TRBJ2-4; the D gene is possibly TRBD2 (7 bases). Gene TRBJ2-7 matches the end of the DNA better, so the J call may be wrong. CDR1 and CDR2 (germline): SGHDN, FVKESK. The CDR3 totals 15 residues. The CDR3 loop reads CASSQRGGLWVEQYF. The CDR3 DNA sequence: TGTGCCAGCAGCCAAAGGGGGGGCCTATGGGTCGAGCAGTACTTC.

This chain connects TRBV7-3 to TRBJ2-1, with TRBD1 as a possible D gene (6 bases). This CDR3 contains 12 residues. Germline V gene data show CDR1 as SGHTA and CDR2 as FQGTGA. V was pared by 4 bases and J by 9 bases, with 10 bases between. The CDR3, as DNA: TGTGCCAGCAGCTCACAGGGCACTGAGCAGTTCTTC. This encodes CASSSQGTEQFF.